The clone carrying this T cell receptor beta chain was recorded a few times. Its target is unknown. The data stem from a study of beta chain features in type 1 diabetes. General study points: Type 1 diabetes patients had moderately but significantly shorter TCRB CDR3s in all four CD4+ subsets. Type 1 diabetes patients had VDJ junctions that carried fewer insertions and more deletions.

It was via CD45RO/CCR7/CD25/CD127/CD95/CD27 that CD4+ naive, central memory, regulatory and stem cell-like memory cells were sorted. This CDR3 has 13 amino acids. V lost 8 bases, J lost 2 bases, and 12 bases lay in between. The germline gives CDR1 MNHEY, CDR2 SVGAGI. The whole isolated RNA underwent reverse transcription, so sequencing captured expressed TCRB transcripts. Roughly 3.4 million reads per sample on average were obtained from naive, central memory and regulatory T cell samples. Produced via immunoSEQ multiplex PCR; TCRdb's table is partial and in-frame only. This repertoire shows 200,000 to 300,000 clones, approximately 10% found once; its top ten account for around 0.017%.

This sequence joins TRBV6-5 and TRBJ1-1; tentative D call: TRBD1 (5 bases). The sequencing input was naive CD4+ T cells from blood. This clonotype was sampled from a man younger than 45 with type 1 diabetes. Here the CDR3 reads CASESGGNTEAFF. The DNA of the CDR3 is TGTGCCAGCGAATCGGGGGGTAACACTGAAGCTTTCTTT.